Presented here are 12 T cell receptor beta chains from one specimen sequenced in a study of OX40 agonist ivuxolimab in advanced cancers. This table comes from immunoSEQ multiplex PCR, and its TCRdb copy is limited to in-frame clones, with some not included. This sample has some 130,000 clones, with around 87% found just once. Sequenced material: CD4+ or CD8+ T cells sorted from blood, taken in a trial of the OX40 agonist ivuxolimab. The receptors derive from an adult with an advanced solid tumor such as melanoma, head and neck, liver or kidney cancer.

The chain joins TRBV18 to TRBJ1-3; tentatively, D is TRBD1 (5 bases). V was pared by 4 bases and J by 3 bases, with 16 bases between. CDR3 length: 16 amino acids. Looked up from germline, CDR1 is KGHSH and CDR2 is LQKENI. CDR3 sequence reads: CASSRAQGTDGNTIYF. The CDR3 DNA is TGTGCCAGCTCACGGGCGCAAGGGACGGATGGAAACACCATATATTTT. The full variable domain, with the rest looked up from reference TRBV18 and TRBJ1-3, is NAGVMQNPRHLVRRRGQEARLRCSPMKGHSHVYWYRQLPEEGLKFMVYLQKENIIDESGMPKERFSAEFPKEGPSILRIQQVVRGDSAAYFCASSRAQGTDGNTIYFGEGSWLTVV.

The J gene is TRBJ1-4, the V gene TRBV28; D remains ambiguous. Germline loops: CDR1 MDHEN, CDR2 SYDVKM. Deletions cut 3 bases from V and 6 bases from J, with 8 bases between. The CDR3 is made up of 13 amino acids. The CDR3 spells CASSFFPDEKLFF. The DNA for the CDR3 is TGTGCCAGCAGTTTTTTCCCCGATGAAAAACTGTTTTTT. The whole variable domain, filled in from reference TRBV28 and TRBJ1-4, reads DVKVTQSSRYLVKRTGEKVFLECVQDMDHENMFWYRQDPGLGLRLIYFSYDVKMKEKGDIPEGYSVSREKKERFSLILESASTNQTSMYLCASSFFPDEKLFFGSGTQLSVL.

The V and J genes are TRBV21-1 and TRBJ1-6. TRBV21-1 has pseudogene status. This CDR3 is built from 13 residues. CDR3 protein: CASSTTGGSPLHF. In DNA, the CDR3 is TGTGCCAGCAGCACGACCGGGGGTTCACCCCTCCACTTT.

CDR3 loop: CASSLSQGVYGYTF. Here the CDR3 DNA reads TGTGCCAGCAGCTTATCACAGGGGGTCTATGGCTACACCTTC. V and J are TRBV7-9 and TRBJ1-2; 8 bases map to TRBD1. The junction had 3 bases not matched to a gene; V was cut back by 2 bases and J by 4 bases. From germline, CDR1 is SEHNR and CDR2 FQNEAQ (reference sequence). The CDR3 has 14 amino acids.

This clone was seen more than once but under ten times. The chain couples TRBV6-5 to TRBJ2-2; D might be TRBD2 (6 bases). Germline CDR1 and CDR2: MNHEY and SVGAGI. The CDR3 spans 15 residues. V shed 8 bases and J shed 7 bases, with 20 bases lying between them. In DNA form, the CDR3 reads TGTGCCAGCTCAAGAGGGACTCTTGGGGGCGGGGAGCTGTTTTTT. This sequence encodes CASSRGTLGGGELFF.

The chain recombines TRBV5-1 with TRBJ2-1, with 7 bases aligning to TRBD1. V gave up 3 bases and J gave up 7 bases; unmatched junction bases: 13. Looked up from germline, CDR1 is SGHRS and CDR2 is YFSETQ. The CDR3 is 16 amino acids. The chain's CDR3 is CASSSDRASFENEQFF. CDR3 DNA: TGCGCCAGCAGCTCAGACAGGGCGTCGTTCGAAAATGAGCAGTTCTTC.

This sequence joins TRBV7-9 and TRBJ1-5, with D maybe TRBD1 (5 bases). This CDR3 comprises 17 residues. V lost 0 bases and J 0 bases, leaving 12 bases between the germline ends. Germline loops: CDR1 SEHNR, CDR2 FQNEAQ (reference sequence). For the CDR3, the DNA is TGTGCCAGCAGCTTAGCTTTGGGGGGGAATAGCAATCAGCCCCAGCATTTT. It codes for CASSLALGGNSNQPQHF.

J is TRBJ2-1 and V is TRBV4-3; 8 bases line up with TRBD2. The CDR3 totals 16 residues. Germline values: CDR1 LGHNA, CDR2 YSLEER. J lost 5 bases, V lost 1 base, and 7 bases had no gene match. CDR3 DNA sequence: TGCGCCAGCAGCCAAGCCGGGACTAGTTCCCACAATGAGCAGTTCTTC. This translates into CASSQAGTSSHNEQFF.

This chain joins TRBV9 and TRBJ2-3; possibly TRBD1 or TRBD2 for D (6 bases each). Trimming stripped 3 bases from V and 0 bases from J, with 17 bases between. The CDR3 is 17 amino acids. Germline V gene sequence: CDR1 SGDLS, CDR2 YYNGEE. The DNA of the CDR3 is TGTGCCAGCAGCGGCAGTCGGGGGCTGACTAGCACAGATACGCAGTATTTT. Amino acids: CASSGSRGLTSTDTQYF.

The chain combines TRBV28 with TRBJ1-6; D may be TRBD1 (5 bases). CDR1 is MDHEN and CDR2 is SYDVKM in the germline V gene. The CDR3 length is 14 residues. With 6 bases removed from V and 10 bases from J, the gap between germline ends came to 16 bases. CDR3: CASSGAMTWSPLHF. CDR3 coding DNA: TGTGCCAGCAGCGGGGCAATGACTTGGTCACCCCTCCACTTT.

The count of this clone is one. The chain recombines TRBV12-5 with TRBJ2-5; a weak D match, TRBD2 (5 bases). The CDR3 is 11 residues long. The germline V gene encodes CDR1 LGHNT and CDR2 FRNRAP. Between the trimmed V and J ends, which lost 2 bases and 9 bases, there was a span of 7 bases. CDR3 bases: TGTGCTAGTGGTTTGTCCGGGGCCCAGTACTTC. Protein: CASGLSGAQYF.

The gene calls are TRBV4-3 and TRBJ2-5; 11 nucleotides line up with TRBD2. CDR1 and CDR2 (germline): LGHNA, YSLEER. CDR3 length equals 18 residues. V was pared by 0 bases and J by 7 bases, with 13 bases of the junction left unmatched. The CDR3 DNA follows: TGCGCCAGCAGCCAAGACTTGTTAGCGGGGGGGCCCCGGGCGACCCAGTACTTC. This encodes CASSQDLLAGGPRATQYF.